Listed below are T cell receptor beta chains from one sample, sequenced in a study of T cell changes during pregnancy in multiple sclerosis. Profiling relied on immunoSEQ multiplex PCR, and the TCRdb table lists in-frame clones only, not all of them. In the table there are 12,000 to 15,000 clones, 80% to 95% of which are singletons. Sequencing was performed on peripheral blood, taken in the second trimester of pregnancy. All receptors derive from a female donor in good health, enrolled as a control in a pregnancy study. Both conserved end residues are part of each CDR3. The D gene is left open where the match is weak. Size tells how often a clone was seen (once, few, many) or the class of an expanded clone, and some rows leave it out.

TGTGCCAGCAGTCCCCCACACCCCACCCGGGTTAACAATGAGCAGTTCTTC	CASSPPHPTRVNNEQFF	.	TRBV28	TRBJ2-1	.
TGTGCCAGCTCACGGGACAGAGGGAACTCCTATAATTCACCCCTCCACTTT	CASSRDRGNSYNSPLHF	TRBD1	TRBV18	TRBJ1-6	.
TGCGCCAGTGCCGGGACAGGCTCAAATGGCTACACCTTC	CASAGTGSNGYTF	TRBD1	TRBV5-1	TRBJ1-2	.
TGTGCCAGCAGTGTTTCTAGCGGGGGCACCTACGAGCAGTACTTC	CASSVSSGGTYEQYF	TRBD2	TRBV2	TRBJ2-7	once
TGTGCCAGCAGTAGACAGGGGGCGACCAACACCGGGGAGCTGTTTTTT	CASSRQGATNTGELFF	TRBD1	TRBV7-9	TRBJ2-2	.
TGTGCCAGCAGTTCCCCCGGGACAGGGGTCATTCAGCCCCAGCATTTT	CASSSPGTGVIQPQHF	TRBD1	TRBV28	TRBJ1-5	.
TGTGCCAGCAGCCCCGGACTAGCGGGGAAAGAGCAGTTCTTC	CASSPGLAGKEQFF	TRBD2	TRBV11-3	TRBJ2-1	.
TGTGCCAGCAGTTACATGCGGGGGTACGCCGGGGAGCTGTTTTTT	CASSYMRGYAGELFF	TRBD2	TRBV6-5	TRBJ2-2	.
TGTGCCAGCAGCCCCGGACAGGCGGAAGAGACCCAGTACTTC	CASSPGQAEETQYF	TRBD1	TRBV14	TRBJ2-5	.
TGTGCCACCCGTATGGACAGGGTAGCCGGGGAGCTGTTTTTT	CATRMDRVAGELFF	TRBD1	TRBV15	TRBJ2-2	.
TGTGCCAGCAGCTTTATGGGACTGTTCAATGAGCAGTTCTTC	CASSFMGLFNEQFF	.	TRBV7-2	TRBJ2-1	.
TGTGCCAGCAGCTTAGGACCCAGACTAGCGGGAGTCCCAGATACGCAGTATTTT	CASSLGPRLAGVPDTQYF	TRBD2	TRBV7-2	TRBJ2-3	.
TGTGCCAGTAGCGGGGAAAATGAGCAGTTCTTC	CASSGENEQFF	.	TRBV19	TRBJ2-1	.
TGTGCCAGCAGTCAGGGTGGATTCACAGATACGCAGTATTTT	CASSQGGFTDTQYF	.	TRBV2	TRBJ2-3	.
TGTGCCAGCAGTCCCCCGAGCTCCTACAATGAGCAGTTCTTC	CASSPPSSYNEQFF	.	TRBV28	TRBJ2-1	.
TGTGCCAGTAGTATACGGCTAGCGGGAGCCGCGGTCGGCGCCGGGGAGCTGTTTTTT	CASSIRLAGAAVGAGELFF	TRBD2	TRBV19	TRBJ2-2	once
TGTGCCAGCAGCCGTACTAGCGCTTTCTACAATGAGCAGTTCTTC	CASSRTSAFYNEQFF	TRBD2	TRBV7-9	TRBJ2-1	once
TGCGCCAGCAGCGGAAAAGGACAGGGAGGGAACACCGGGGAGCTGTTTTTT	CASSGKGQGGNTGELFF	TRBD1	TRBV4-1	TRBJ2-2	.
TGTGCCAGCAGCTTAGCTTCCCCCGGGAACGAAAAACTGTTTTTT	CASSLASPGNEKLFF	.	TRBV7-9	TRBJ1-4	.
TGTGCCAGCAGTGTCGGGTTTGCAACTAATGAAAAACTGTTTTTT	CASSVGFATNEKLFF	.	TRBV6-1	TRBJ1-4	.
TGTGCCAGCACCCACCCAGACAGGGTTAACGTGAATCAGCCCCAGCATTTT	CASTHPDRVNVNQPQHF	TRBD1	TRBV28	TRBJ1-5	.
TGTGCCAGCAGCTTGGAAACTAGCGGGTTAATTCCCTACGAGCAGTACTTC	CASSLETSGLIPYEQYF	TRBD2	TRBV7-2	TRBJ2-7	.
TGTGCCAGCAGCTTTACTAGCGGGAAAGAGACCCAGTACTTC	CASSFTSGKETQYF	TRBD2	TRBV11-2	TRBJ2-5	.
TGTGCCAGCAGTTTATCCGGGCTAGCGGCGGATACGCAGTATTTT	CASSLSGLAADTQYF	TRBD2	TRBV28	TRBJ2-3	.
TGTGCCAGCAGTGGACAGGGCCCGGGGAGCAATCAGCCCCAGCATTTT	CASSGQGPGSNQPQHF	TRBD1	TRBV2	TRBJ1-5	.
TGTGCCAGCAGTGAAGGACAGATGAACACTGAAGCTTTCTTT	CASSEGQMNTEAFF	.	TRBV2	TRBJ1-1	once
TGCGCCAGCAGCCCCCTCTATTCACCCCTCCACTTT	CASSPLYSPLHF	.	TRBV4-1	TRBJ1-6	.
TGCGCCAGCAGCACCGGACAGGGGAACTCCTACAATGAGCAGTTCTTC	CASSTGQGNSYNEQFF	TRBD1	TRBV5-1	TRBJ2-1	.
TGCAGCGCCTTGATTGAGGAAATAGATTCTAACTATGGCTACACCTTC	CSALIEEIDSNYGYTF	.	TRBV29-1	TRBJ1-2	.
TGTGCCAGCAGTGTACAGGCGCAAGAGACCCAGTACTTC	CASSVQAQETQYF	.	TRBV7-3	TRBJ2-5	once
TGTGCCAGCAGCTTAGCGCCGGGTGGTGAAAAACTGTTTTTT	CASSLAPGGEKLFF	.	TRBV7-2	TRBJ1-4	once
TGTGCCAGCAGTTTACCGGGACAGGGGGCCTTCGAGCAGTACTTC	CASSLPGQGAFEQYF	TRBD1	TRBV28	TRBJ2-7	.
TGTGCCACCAGCAGAGTAGACAGGGCTTCACCCCTCCACTTT	CATSRVDRASPLHF	TRBD1	TRBV15	TRBJ1-6	.
TGTGCCATCCGACCGGGACAGATGTCCAATGAGCAGTTCTTC	CAIRPGQMSNEQFF	TRBD1	TRBV15	TRBJ2-1	.
TGTGCCAGCTCACCGCCAGTCGGGGGGGTTTACACCTTC	CASSPPVGGVYTF	.	TRBV18	TRBJ1-2	.
TGTGCCAGCAGTTGGGAACAGGGGAACACTGAAGCTTTCTTT	CASSWEQGNTEAFF	.	TRBV5-4	TRBJ1-1	.
TGTGCCAGCAGCGTTAAAGATCCGGCTGGGGCCAACGTCCTGACTTTC	CASSVKDPAGANVLTF	.	TRBV9	TRBJ2-6	.
TGTGCCAGTAGGCAAAATTTCCAGGGCTATGGCTACACCTTC	CASRQNFQGYGYTF	.	TRBV19	TRBJ1-2	.
TGTGCCAGCAGCCCACTAGTGGATACGCAGTATTTT	CASSPLVDTQYF	.	TRBV7-2	TRBJ2-3	.
TGTGCCACCAGCAGAGGCGCGGGGGGCCAAGAGACCCAGTACTTC	CATSRGAGGQETQYF	TRBD2	TRBV15	TRBJ2-5	.
TGTGCCAGCAGCTTGAGGGATTCCGGGGCCAACGTCCTGACTTTC	CASSLRDSGANVLTF	.	TRBV7-9	TRBJ2-6	.